These 11 T cell receptor beta chains originate from one sample sequenced in a study of OX40 agonist ivuxolimab in advanced cancers. The table came from immunoSEQ multiplex PCR; TCRdb's copy has only in-frame clones and leaves some out. Of 35,000 to 55,000 clones listed, roughly 85% were seen once; the top ten hold about 14%. The material sequenced was CD4+ or CD8+ T cells sorted from blood, taken in a trial of the OX40 agonist ivuxolimab. Receptors were obtained from an adult with an advanced solid tumor such as melanoma, head and neck, liver or kidney cancer.

This chain connects TRBV27 to TRBJ2-7, with a tentative D call TRBD1 (6 bases). The V gene lost 3 bases and the J gene lost 3 bases, with 15 bases spanning the gap. The CDR3 consists of 15 residues. CDR1 and CDR2 (germline): MNHEY, SMNVEV (reference sequence). The CDR3 here is CASSFLPTGDYEQYF. DNA of the CDR3: TGTGCCAGCAGTTTCCTCCCGACAGGAGACTACGAGCAGTACTTC.

CDR3 sequence: CASSPQIQETQYF. CDR3 nucleotide sequence: TGTGCCAGCAGCCCACAGATCCAAGAGACCCAGTACTTC. The V gene is TRBV5-5, the J gene TRBJ2-5, with D unresolved. V was pared by 4 bases and J by 1 base, with 8 bases between. CDR3 length equals 13 residues. The germline V gene has CDR1 SGHKS and CDR2 YYEKEE (reference sequence).

The chain carries TRBV28 and TRBJ2-7; 9 bases fit TRBD1. The length of the CDR3 is 15 residues. Unmatched junction bases numbered 8, after V lost 6 bases and J lost 2 bases. Germline CDR1 reads MDHEN; CDR2 reads SYDVKM. The CDR3 nucleotides read TGTGCCAGCAGGCCCGGACAGGGGACTACCTACGAGCAGTACTTC. Its protein is CASRPGQGTTYEQYF.

V usage is TRBV19 and J usage is TRBJ1-5; TRBD1 matches at 8 bases. This CDR3 contains 17 residues. V lost 0 bases to trimming and J lost 0 bases; unmatched junction nucleotides: 4. CDR1 and CDR2 from the germline V gene are LNHDA and SQIVND (reference sequence). As DNA, the CDR3 is TGTGCCAGTAGTATAGATGGGGACAGGAATAGCAATCAGCCCCAGCATTTT. Translation gives CASSIDGDRNSNQPQHF.

This clone was seen more than once but under ten times. The genes are TRBV18 and TRBJ2-6; TRBD1 might be the D (6 bases). Trimming cost V 2 bases and J 0 bases, with 8 bases left between them. There are 16 residues in the CDR3. CDR1 is KGHSH, CDR2 LQKENI, per germline. CDR3 residues: CASSPIQGSGANVLTF. The CDR3 nucleotides are TGTGCCAGCTCACCAATACAGGGCTCTGGGGCCAACGTCCTGACTTTC.

The CDR3 is CASSGRTDLGNTQYF. Written as DNA, the CDR3 is TGTGCCAGCAGTGGCAGGACCGACCTGGGGAATACGCAGTATTTT. V usage is TRBV6-5 and J usage is TRBJ2-3; D unresolved. The CDR3 is 15 residues long. CDR1 and CDR2 from the germline V gene are MNHEY and SVGAGI. Trimming shortened V by 5 bases and J by 7 bases, and 19 bases separated the two germline ends.

The V and J genes are TRBV19 and TRBJ2-4, with D possibly being TRBD2 (6 bases). The CDR3 length is 15 residues. CDR1 is LNHDA and CDR2 is SQIVND in the germline V gene (reference sequence). V lost 0 bases to trimming and J lost 3 bases, with 9 bases between them. The CDR3 sequence is CASSIDRAGKNIQYF. The CDR3 DNA reads TGTGCCAGTAGTATAGACAGAGCGGGCAAAAACATTCAGTACTTC.

The chain is built from TRBV18 and TRBJ2-5, with 7 bases that match TRBD1. The length of the CDR3 is 15 residues. Germline lookup yields CDR1 KGHSH and CDR2 LQKENI. The ends lost 5 bases at V and 2 bases at J; junction bases unmatched: 8. CDR3 sequence reads: CASSTRDRSQETQYF. Here the CDR3 DNA reads TGTGCCAGCTCAACTAGGGACAGATCGCAAGAGACCCAGTACTTC.

This chain joins TRBV18 and TRBJ2-1, with 8 bases aligning to TRBD1. The germline V gene encodes CDR1 KGHSH and CDR2 LQKENI. The junction had 9 bases not matched to a gene; V was cut back by 0 bases and J by 5 bases. The CDR3 sequence is 17 residues long. The CDR3 region has the DNA TGTGCCAGCTCACCACCCAGGGGGCTGGGGGGACACAATGAGCAGTTCTTC. Its protein is CASSPPRGLGGHNEQFF. The full variable domain, completed using reference TRBV18 and TRBJ2-1, is NAGVMQNPRHLVRRRGQEARLRCSPMKGHSHVYWYRQLPEEGLKFMVYLQKENIIDESGMPKERFSAEFPKEGPSILRIQQVVRGDSAAYFCASSPPRGLGGHNEQFFGPGTRLTVL.

The chain uses TRBV28 and TRBJ2-1; D is undetermined. Germline V gene lookup returns CDR1 MDHEN and CDR2 SYDVKM. The CDR3 extends over 12 amino acids. The V gene lost 2 bases and the J gene lost 4 bases, with 3 bases spanning the gap. CDR3 in DNA: TGTGCCAGCAGTTTAATATACAATGAGCAGTTCTTC. Protein: CASSLIYNEQFF.

The chain recombines TRBV19 with TRBJ2-2, with 8 bases matching TRBD1. The CDR3 has 15 residues. Germline-derived CDR1 and CDR2 are LNHDA and SQIVND (reference sequence). V shed 6 bases, J shed 5 bases, and the junction held 8 bases outside the gene matches. CDR3 sequence (DNA): TGTGCCAGTAGGGAGGGGCAGGGGGCGACCGGGGAGCTGTTTTTT. It encodes CASREGQGATGELFF.